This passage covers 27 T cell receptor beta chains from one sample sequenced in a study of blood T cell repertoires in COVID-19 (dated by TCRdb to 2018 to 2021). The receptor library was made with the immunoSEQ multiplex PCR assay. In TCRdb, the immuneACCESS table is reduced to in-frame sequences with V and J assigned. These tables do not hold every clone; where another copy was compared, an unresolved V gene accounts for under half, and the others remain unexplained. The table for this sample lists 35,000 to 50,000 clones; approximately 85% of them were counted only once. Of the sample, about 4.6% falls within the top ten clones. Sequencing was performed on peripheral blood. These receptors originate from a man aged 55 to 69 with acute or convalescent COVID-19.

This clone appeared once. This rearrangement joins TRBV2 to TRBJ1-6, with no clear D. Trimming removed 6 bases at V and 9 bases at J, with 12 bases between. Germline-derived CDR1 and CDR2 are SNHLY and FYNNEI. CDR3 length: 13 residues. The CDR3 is CASRDGRSSPLHF. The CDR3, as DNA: TGTGCCAGCAGGGACGGGAGATCTTCACCCCTCCACTTT.

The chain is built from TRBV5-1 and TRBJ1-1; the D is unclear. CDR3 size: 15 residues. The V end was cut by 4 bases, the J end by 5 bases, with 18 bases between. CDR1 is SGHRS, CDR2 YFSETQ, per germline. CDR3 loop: CASSRDGTARTEAFF. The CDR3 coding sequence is TGCGCCAGCAGCAGAGACGGCACCGCGAGGACTGAAGCTTTCTTT.

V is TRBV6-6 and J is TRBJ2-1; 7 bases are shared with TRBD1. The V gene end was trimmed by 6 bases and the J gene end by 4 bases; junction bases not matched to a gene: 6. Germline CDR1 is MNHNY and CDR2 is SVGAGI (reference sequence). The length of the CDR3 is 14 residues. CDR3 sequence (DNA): TGTGCCAGCAGGCACCGACAGGGATACAATGAGCAGTTCTTC. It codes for CASRHRQGYNEQFF.

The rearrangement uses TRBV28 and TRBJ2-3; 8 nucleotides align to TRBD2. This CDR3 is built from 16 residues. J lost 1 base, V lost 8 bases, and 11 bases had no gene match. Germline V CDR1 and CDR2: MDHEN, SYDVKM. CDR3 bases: TGTGCCAGCGGGGCGGAGGCGGGAGGCGGCACAGATACGCAGTATTTT. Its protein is CASGAEAGGGTDTQYF.

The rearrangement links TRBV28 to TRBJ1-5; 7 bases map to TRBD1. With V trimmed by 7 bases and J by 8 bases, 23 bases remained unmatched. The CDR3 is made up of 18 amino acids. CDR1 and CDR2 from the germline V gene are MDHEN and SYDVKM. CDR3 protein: CASITGTALGEGFEPQHF. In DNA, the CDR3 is TGTGCCAGCATTACCGGGACAGCACTTGGTGAGGGGTTCGAGCCCCAGCATTTT.

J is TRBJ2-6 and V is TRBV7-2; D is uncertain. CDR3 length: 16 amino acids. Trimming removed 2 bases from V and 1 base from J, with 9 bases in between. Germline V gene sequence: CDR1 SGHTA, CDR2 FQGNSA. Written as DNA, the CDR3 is TGTGCCAGCAGCTTAACATCGGGTTCTGGGGCCAACGTCCTGACTTTC. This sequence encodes CASSLTSGSGANVLTF.

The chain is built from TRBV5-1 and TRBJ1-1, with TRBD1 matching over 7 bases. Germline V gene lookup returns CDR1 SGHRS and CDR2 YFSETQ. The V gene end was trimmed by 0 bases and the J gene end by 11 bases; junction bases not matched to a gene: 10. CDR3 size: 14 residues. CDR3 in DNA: TGCGCCAGCAGCTTGGAAAGCGACAGGGCCAAGGCTTTCTTT. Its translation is CASSLESDRAKAFF.

The CDR3 DNA follows: TGTGCAAGTCGCTTTATCTCAGCCGAGCGGGAGCCAGATACGCAGTATTTT. Translation gives CASRFISAEREPDTQYF. This sequence joins TRBV12-2 and TRBJ2-3; the table's D call, TRBD2, was not checked against the DNA. TRBV12-2 is annotated as a pseudogene. The CDR3 sequence is 17 residues long.

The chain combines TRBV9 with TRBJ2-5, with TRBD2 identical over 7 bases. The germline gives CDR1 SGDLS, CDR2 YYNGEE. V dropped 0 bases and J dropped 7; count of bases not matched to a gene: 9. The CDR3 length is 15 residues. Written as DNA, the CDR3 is TGTGCCAGCAGCGTAGGGGACGGAGCGGGGAGGACCCAGTACTTC. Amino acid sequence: CASSVGDGAGRTQYF.

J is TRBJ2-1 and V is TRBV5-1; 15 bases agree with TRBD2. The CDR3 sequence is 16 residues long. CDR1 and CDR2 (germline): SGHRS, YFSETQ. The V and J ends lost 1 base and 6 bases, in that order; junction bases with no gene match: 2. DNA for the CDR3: TGCGCCAGCAGCTTGCGGACTAGCGGGAGGGCCAATGAGCAGTTCTTC. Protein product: CASSLRTSGRANEQFF.

The CDR3 region has the DNA TGTGCCATCAGTGAGTCAGAAAGGGGCCAGTATTTT. It codes for CAISESERGQYF. The genes are TRBV10-3 and TRBJ2-3, with D possibly TRBD1 on 5 matching bases. V shed 0 bases and J shed 12 bases, with 10 bases lying between them. The germline gives CDR1 ENHRY, CDR2 SYGVKD. This CDR3 spans 12 amino acids.

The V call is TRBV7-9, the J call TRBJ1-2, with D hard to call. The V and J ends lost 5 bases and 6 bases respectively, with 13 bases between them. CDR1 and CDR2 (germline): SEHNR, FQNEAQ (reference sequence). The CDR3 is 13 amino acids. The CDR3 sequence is CASSITGFDGYTF. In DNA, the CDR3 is TGTGCCAGCAGCATCACGGGGTTTGATGGCTACACCTTC. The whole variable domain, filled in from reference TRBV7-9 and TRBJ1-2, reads DTGVSQNPRHKITKRGQNVTFRCDPISEHNRLYWYRQTLGQGPEFLTYFQNEAQLEKSRLLSDRFSAERPKGSFSTLEIQRTEQGDSAMYLCASSITGFDGYTFGSGTRLTVV.

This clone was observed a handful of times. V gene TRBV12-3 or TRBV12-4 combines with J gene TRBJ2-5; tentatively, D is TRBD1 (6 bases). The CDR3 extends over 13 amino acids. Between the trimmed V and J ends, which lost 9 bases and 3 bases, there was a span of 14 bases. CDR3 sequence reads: CASRSGQKETQYF. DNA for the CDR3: TGTGCCAGTCGATCCGGACAGAAAGAGACCCAGTACTTC.

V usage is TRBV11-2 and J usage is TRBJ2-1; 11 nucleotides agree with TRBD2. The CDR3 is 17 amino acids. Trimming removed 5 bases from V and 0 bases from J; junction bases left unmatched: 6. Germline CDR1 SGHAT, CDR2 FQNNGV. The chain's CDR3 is CASSPGLAVNSYNEQFF. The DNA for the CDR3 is TGTGCCAGCAGCCCGGGACTAGCGGTCAACTCCTACAATGAGCAGTTCTTC.

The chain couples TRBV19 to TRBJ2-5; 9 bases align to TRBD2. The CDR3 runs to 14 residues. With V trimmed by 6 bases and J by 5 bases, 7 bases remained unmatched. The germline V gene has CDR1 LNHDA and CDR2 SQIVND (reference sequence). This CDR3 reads CASSSGLAWETQYF. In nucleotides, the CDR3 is TGTGCCAGTAGCTCGGGACTAGCATGGGAGACCCAGTACTTC.

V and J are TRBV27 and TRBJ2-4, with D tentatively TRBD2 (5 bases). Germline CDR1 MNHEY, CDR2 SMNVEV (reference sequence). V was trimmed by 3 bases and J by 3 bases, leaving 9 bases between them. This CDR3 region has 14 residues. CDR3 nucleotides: TGTGCCAGCAGTTTCCGGGGTAACAAAAACATTCAGTACTTC. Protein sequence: CASSFRGNKNIQYF.

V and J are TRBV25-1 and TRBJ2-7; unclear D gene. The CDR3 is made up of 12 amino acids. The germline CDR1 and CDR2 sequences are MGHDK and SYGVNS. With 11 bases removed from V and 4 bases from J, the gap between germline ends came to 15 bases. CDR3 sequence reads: CACSNNVYEQYF. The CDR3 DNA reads TGTGCCTGCTCGAACAACGTTTACGAGCAGTACTTC.

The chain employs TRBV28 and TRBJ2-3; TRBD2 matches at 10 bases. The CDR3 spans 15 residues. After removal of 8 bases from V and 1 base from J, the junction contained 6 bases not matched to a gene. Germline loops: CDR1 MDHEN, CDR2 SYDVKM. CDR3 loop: CASRKSGRGTDTQYF. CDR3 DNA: TGTGCCAGCCGTAAAAGCGGGAGGGGCACAGATACGCAGTATTTT.

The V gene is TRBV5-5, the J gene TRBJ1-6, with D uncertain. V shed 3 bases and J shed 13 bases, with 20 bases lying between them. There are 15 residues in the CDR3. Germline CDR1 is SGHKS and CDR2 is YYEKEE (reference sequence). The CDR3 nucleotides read TGTGCCAGCAGCTCCCGGGTGGAGCCGCGGTTCCCCCTCCACTTT. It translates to CASSSRVEPRFPLHF.

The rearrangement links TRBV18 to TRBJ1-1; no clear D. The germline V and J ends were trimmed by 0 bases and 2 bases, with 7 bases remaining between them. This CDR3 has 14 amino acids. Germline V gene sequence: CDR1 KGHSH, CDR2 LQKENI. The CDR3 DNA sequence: TGTGCCAGCTCACCACCGAGCACCAACACTGAAGCTTTCTTT. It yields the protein CASSPPSTNTEAFF.

The DNA for the CDR3 is TGTGCCAGCTCAGGACAGCGGGAGACCCAGTACTTC. Translation: CASSGQRETQYF. This chain connects TRBV18 to TRBJ2-5; D might be TRBD1 (6 bases). The V end was cut by 5 bases, the J end by 5 bases, with 9 bases between. The length of the CDR3 is 12 residues. Germline CDR1 is KGHSH and CDR2 is LQKENI.

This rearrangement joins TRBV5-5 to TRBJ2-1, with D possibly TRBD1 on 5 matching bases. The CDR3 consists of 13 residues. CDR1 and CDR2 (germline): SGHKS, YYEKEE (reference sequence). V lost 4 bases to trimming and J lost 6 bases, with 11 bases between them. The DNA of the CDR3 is TGTGCCAGCAGCCTACAGGTCCCCAATGAGCAGTTCTTC. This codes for CASSLQVPNEQFF.

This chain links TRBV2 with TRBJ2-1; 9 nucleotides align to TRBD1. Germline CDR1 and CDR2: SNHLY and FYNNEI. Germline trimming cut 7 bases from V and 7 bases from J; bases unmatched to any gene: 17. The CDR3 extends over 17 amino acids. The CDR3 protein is CASNPTQTGQGRNEQFF. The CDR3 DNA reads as TGTGCCAGCAACCCAACCCAAACGGGACAGGGCCGGAATGAGCAGTTCTTC.

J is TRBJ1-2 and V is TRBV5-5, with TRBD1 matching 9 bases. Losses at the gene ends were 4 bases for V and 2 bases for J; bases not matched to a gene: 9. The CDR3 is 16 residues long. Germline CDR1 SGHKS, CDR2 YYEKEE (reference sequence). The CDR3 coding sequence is TGTGCCAGCAGCCCCGTAGCGGGACAGGGAAACTATGGCTACACCTTC. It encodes CASSPVAGQGNYGYTF.

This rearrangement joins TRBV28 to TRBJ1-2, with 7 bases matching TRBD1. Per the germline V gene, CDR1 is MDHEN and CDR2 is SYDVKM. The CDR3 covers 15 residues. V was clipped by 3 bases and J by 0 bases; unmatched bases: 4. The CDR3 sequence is CASSFNTGANYGYTF. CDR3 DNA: TGTGCCAGCAGTTTTAACACAGGGGCTAACTATGGCTACACCTTC.

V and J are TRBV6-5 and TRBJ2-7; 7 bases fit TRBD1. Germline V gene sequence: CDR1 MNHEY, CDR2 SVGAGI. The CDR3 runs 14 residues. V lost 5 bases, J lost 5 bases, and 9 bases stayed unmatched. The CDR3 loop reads CASSRRQGADEQYF. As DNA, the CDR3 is TGTGCCAGCAGTAGACGACAGGGAGCGGACGAGCAGTACTTC.

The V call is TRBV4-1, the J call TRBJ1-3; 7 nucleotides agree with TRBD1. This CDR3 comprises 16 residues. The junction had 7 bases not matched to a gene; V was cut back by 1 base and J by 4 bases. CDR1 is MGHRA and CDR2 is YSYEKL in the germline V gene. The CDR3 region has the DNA TGCGCCAGCAGCCAAGCAACCGGGACAGTCGGAAACACCATATATTTT. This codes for CASSQATGTVGNTIYF.